A single sample is the source of the 18 T cell receptor beta chains below, sequenced in a study of post-analysis software for immune sequencing data. Notes on the study in general: Five TRBV segments were more frequent in patients than controls; TRBV5-6, TRBV5-1 and TRBV20-1 belonged to this group.

Antigen specificity for these receptors is unknown. cDNA libraries of TCR beta carried unique molecular identifiers. In TCRdb, the PCR reads were re-called with MiXCR into one record per CDR3 protein. The table has 380,000 or so distinct CDR3 sequences, roughly 36% seen once. Input material: blood. These receptors originate from a girl aged 10 to 17 with multiple sclerosis.

The genes are TRBV29-1 and TRBJ2-3; D gene unclear. The CDR3 sequence is 13 residues long. Germline-derived CDR1 and CDR2 are SQVTM and ANQGSEA. Between the trimmed V and J ends, which lost 2 bases and 0 bases, there was a span of 6 bases. The CDR3 DNA reads as TGCAGCGTTGAACCGGACAGCACAGATACGCAGTATTTT. It translates to CSVEPDSTDTQYF.

This clonotype showed up just a few times. The genes are TRBV4-3 and TRBJ2-4; TRBD1 is a possible D gene (6 bases). This CDR3 is built from 16 residues. The ends were cut back, 1 base at V and 5 bases at J, with 15 bases in the middle. Per germline, CDR1 LGHNA and CDR2 YSLEER. The CDR3 region has the DNA TGCGCCAGCAGCCAAGGCCGGACAGCGCTCGAAAACATTCAGTACTTC. Translated: CASSQGRTALENIQYF.

The chain links TRBV27 to TRBJ2-6; unclear D gene. This CDR3 has 17 residues. V dropped 5 bases and J dropped 0 bases, with 14 bases sitting between them. Germline V gene lookup returns CDR1 MNHEY and CDR2 SMNVEV (reference sequence). DNA for the CDR3: TGTGCCAGCAGTCCCTTGTTACACAGCTCTGGGGCCAACGTCCTGACTTTC. Translation gives CASSPLLHSSGANVLTF.

The rearrangement uses TRBV10-3 and TRBJ2-5; weak D call: TRBD1 (6 bases). V shed 5 bases and J shed 1 base, with 11 bases lying between them. The CDR3 loop spans 14 amino acids. Looked up from germline, CDR1 is ENHRY and CDR2 is SYGVKD. The CDR3 DNA reads as TGTGCCATCAGTCCAACAGGGTCCCAAGAGACCCAGTACTTC. It codes for CAISPTGSQETQYF.

This clonotype was seen at least ten times. The chain links TRBV12-3 or TRBV12-4 to TRBJ2-7; D unresolved. The CDR3 extends over 11 amino acids. V gave up 3 bases and J gave up 5 bases, with 5 bases separating them. The CDR3 coding sequence is TGTGCCAGCAGTTTTTCCCACGAGCAGTACTTC. Translating gives CASSFSHEQYF.

This clonotype was found a few times. The rearrangement joins TRBV12-3 or TRBV12-4 to TRBJ1-5; perhaps TRBD1 as D (5 bases). This CDR3 region has 15 residues. The V gene lost 4 bases and the J gene lost 3 bases, with 13 bases spanning the gap. The CDR3: CASSSQGNNNQPQHF. DNA for the CDR3: TGTGCCAGCAGTTCTCAGGGTAATAACAATCAGCCCCAGCATTTT.

The V gene is TRBV5-8, the J gene TRBJ2-7, with a tentative D call TRBD1 (5 bases). V was cut by 7 bases and J by 3 bases, with 29 bases left in between. The CDR3 totals 18 residues. Germline values: CDR1 SGHTS, CDR2 YDEGEE. The CDR3 sequence: CASSKEEDTFSLHYEQYF. In DNA form, the CDR3 reads TGTGCCAGCTCTAAGGAAGAGGACACCTTTTCTCTTCACTACGAGCAGTACTTC.

CDR3 sequence reads: CASSQGALPEAFF. As DNA, the CDR3 is TGTGCCAGCTCACAGGGGGCGCTCCCTGAAGCTTTCTTT. This sequence joins TRBV18 and TRBJ1-1, with 7 bases matching TRBD1. CDR3 size: 13 residues. The germline gives CDR1 KGHSH, CDR2 LQKENI. V trimming: 4 bases; J trimming: 6 bases; junction bases outside the gene matches: 5.

This clonotype was seen a handful of times. The chain carries TRBV6-6 and TRBJ2-5; D unclear. Germline CDR1 is MNHNY and CDR2 is SVGAGI (reference sequence). The CDR3 covers 12 residues. The ends were cut back, 0 bases at V and 3 bases at J, with 2 bases in the middle. CDR3 coding DNA: TGTGCCAGCAGTTACTCGAAAGAGACCCAGTACTTC. This codes for CASSYSKETQYF.

The genes are TRBV7-9 and TRBJ2-7, with TRBD1 matching over 10 bases. Per germline, CDR1 SEHNR and CDR2 FQNEAQ (reference sequence). CDR3 length: 15 amino acids. V shed 5 bases, J shed 2 bases, and the junction held 6 bases outside the gene matches. CDR3 in DNA: TGTGCCAGCAGCCCCCGGGACAGGGGTACCTACGAGCAGTACTTC. This encodes CASSPRDRGTYEQYF. Full variable domain (rest looked up from reference TRBV7-9 and TRBJ2-7): DTGVSQNPRHKITKRGQNVTFRCDPISEHNRLYWYRQTLGQGPEFLTYFQNEAQLEKSRLLSDRFSAERPKGSFSTLEIQRTEQGDSAMYLCASSPRDRGTYEQYFGPGTRLTVT.

This clonotype was counted only a few times. CDR3: CASSGVNNYGYTF. For the CDR3, the DNA is TGCGCCAGCAGTGGAGTCAATAACTATGGCTACACCTTC. The V gene is TRBV5-1, the J gene TRBJ1-2; D is unresolved. The V gene lost 5 bases and the J gene lost 1 base, with 9 bases spanning the gap. This CDR3 spans 13 amino acids. From germline, CDR1 is SGHRS and CDR2 YFSETQ.

This sequence joins TRBV7-2 and TRBJ2-5; D is perhaps TRBD1 (6 bases). CDR1 and CDR2 (germline): SGHTA, FQGNSA. The CDR3 sequence is 15 residues long. V lost 4 bases, J lost 5 bases, and 17 bases lay in between. The CDR3 DNA is TGTGCCAGCAGCTATCAACAGGGTATTGGGGAGACCCAGTACTTC. Encoded protein: CASSYQQGIGETQYF.

A single count supports this clonotype. J is TRBJ2-5 and V is TRBV5-6; D tentatively reads TRBD1 or TRBD2 (6 bases each). The DNA end lines up better with TRBJ2-7; the J call may be wrong. This CDR3 is 15 amino acids long. Germline CDR1 SGHDT, CDR2 YYEEEE. The CDR3 sequence is CASSGGAGAIYEQYF. DNA of the CDR3: TGTGCCAGCAGCGGAGGGGCAGGGGCGATCTACGAGCAGTACTTC.

This clonotype was recorded at least ten times. This chain joins TRBV20-1 and TRBJ1-6; TRBD1 agrees at 8 bases. The CDR3 has 18 amino acids. Germline lookup yields CDR1 DFQATT and CDR2 SNEGSKA (reference sequence). The V gene end was trimmed by 1 base and the J gene end by 7 bases; junction bases not matched to a gene: 15. CDR3 residues: CSARGGGNGQGGNSPLHF. As DNA, the CDR3 is TGCAGTGCTAGAGGAGGTGGTAATGGACAGGGCGGAAATTCACCCCTCCACTTT.

J is TRBJ2-5 and V is TRBV7-2; 9 bases match TRBD2. V dropped 1 base and J dropped 5; count of bases not matched to a gene: 8. The CDR3 sequence is 16 residues long. The germline gives CDR1 SGHTA, CDR2 FQGNSA. The CDR3 reads CASSLGAGGVGETQYF. CDR3 nucleotides: TGTGCCAGCAGCTTAGGAGCGGGGGGAGTGGGGGAGACCCAGTACTTC.

This CDR3 reads CASRELSSYNEQFF. The CDR3 DNA reads as TGTGCCAGCAGAGAATTAAGCTCCTACAATGAGCAGTTCTTC. The rearrangement joins TRBV28 to TRBJ2-1; no reliable D call. The germline V and J ends were trimmed by 6 bases and 0 bases, with 9 bases remaining between them. The CDR3 is 14 residues long. Per germline, CDR1 MDHEN and CDR2 SYDVKM.

As concerns this clonotype: Just one base apart from a much larger clone, this may be a read error. This chain connects TRBV6-6 to TRBJ1-2; a possible D gene is TRBD1 (5 bases). The ends were cut back, 5 bases at V and 2 bases at J, with 15 bases in the middle. The CDR3 spans 15 residues. Germline values: CDR1 MNHNY, CDR2 SVGAGI (reference sequence). The CDR3 reads CASSAPRTSNYGYTF. CDR3 DNA: TGTGCCAGCAGTGCACCCCGGACAAGCAACTATGGCTACACCTTC.

This clonotype was detected a few times. The genes are TRBV6-1 and TRBJ2-7, with D tentatively TRBD1 (6 bases). The CDR3 runs 13 residues. The ends were cut back, 8 bases at V and 4 bases at J, with 15 bases in the middle. Germline lookup yields CDR1 MNHNS and CDR2 SASEGT. The DNA of the CDR3 is TGTGCCAGCCGGGACACCGCCGCTTACGAGCAGTACTTC. It codes for CASRDTAAYEQYF.